Below are 24 T cell receptor beta chains sequenced from a single sample in a study of molecular identifiers for immune sequencing clone quantification (dated by TCRdb to between 2018 and 2020). Libraries were prepared through PCR. The instrument given in TCRdb is NextSeq 500. The raw public data were reprocessed by TCRdb itself: fastp quality trimming at Q25, MiXCR clonotype calling, in-frame beta chains only. Rows with a matching CDR3 protein are joined into one entry that keeps the most common DNA and genes. Across this sample there are about 100,000 distinct CDR3 sequences, with 35% seen only once. Of the sample, 9% to 10% falls within the top ten clones. The sequenced sample was naive CD8+ T cells from blood, with Jurkat cell RNA spiked in. The cell subset or site label, read with the paper, signifies: FACS-sorted CD8+CD4-CCR7+CD45RA+ naive T cells. These receptors were obtained from a human donor in good health. Some libraries in this study had Jurkat cell RNA spiked in.

Concerning this clonotype: At one end the junction does not follow the germline gene, possibly because of a read error. V gene TRBV5-6 combines with J gene TRBJ1-5, with unresolved D. The CDR3 length is 12 residues. Per germline, CDR1 SGHDT and CDR2 YYEEEE. As DNA, the CDR3 is TGTGCCAGCAGCTTGGGATATCAGCCCCAGCAATTT. It is translated as CASSLGYQPQQF.

Many counts were recorded for this clonotype. The chain carries TRBV28 and TRBJ2-1, with D uncertain. The V gene lost 3 bases and the J gene lost 14 bases, with 14 bases spanning the gap. From germline, CDR1 is MDHEN and CDR2 SYDVKM. This CDR3 comprises 12 residues. The CDR3 DNA is TGTGCCAGCAGTTTCCCGGACCCCAACGAGTTCTTC. This gives the protein CASSFPDPNEFF.

This chain connects TRBV5-6 to TRBJ1-5; D possibly corresponds to TRBD1 (5 bases). This CDR3 region has 13 residues. Germline CDR1 reads SGHDT; CDR2 reads YYEEEE. V was clipped by 2 bases and J by 7 bases, with 10 bases between them. The CDR3 sequence: CASSFGGGQPQHF. CDR3 bases: TGTGCCAGCAGCTTCGGGGGTGGACAGCCCCAGCATTTT.

This clonotype turned up a few times. The rearrangement links TRBV20-1 to TRBJ2-4, with 8 bases lining up with TRBD1. Germline V gives CDR1 DFQATT, CDR2 SNEGSKA (reference sequence). The CDR3 runs 12 residues. V lost 6 bases, J lost 8 bases, and 6 bases stayed unmatched. This CDR3 reads CSATGQGHIQYF. DNA for the CDR3: TGCAGTGCAACTGGACAGGGCCACATTCAGTACTTC.

The genes are TRBV25-1 and TRBJ2-4, with a weak D call TRBD1 (6 bases). The V gene lost 7 bases and the J gene lost 0 bases, with 16 bases spanning the gap. This CDR3 is built from 16 residues. Germline V gives CDR1 MGHDK, CDR2 SYGVNS. The CDR3 region is CASKSWGPEAKNIQYF. CDR3 coding DNA: TGTGCCAGCAAATCATGGGGGCCCGAAGCCAAAAACATTCAGTACTTC.

This clonotype was seen a handful of times. The chain employs TRBV20-1 and TRBJ2-2; unclear D gene. The V gene lost 0 bases and the J gene lost 1 base, with 6 bases spanning the gap. The germline gives CDR1 DFQATT, CDR2 SNEGSKA (reference sequence). The CDR3 extends over 14 amino acids. As DNA, the CDR3 is TGCAGTGCTAGAGATAGGGTGAACACCGGGGAGCTGTTTTTT. The encoded protein is CSARDRVNTGELFF.

The table lists this clonotype with a few counts. This chain joins TRBV11-3 and TRBJ2-3; 10 nucleotides match TRBD1. Unmatched junction bases numbered 6, after V lost 6 bases and J lost 3 bases. CDR1 and CDR2 (germline): SGHNT, YENEEA. The CDR3 runs to 15 residues. The CDR3 DNA reads TGTGCCAGCAGTTTTGACAGGGGGCGGACAGATACGCAGTATTTT. This gives the protein CASSFDRGRTDTQYF.

This clonotype was picked up a small number of times. This chain uses TRBV2 with TRBJ1-5; 7 nucleotides match TRBD1. With V trimmed by 5 bases and J by 0 bases, 10 bases remained unmatched. Germline CDR1 and CDR2: SNHLY and FYNNEI. The CDR3 sequence is 17 residues long. Here the CDR3 DNA reads TGTGCCAGCAGTTCACATAGGGACAGCCATAGCAATCAGCCCCAGCATTTT. This translates into CASSSHRDSHSNQPQHF. Combining the CDR3 with reference TRBV2 and TRBJ1-5 gives the whole variable domain EPEVTQTPSHQVTQMGQEVILRCVPISNHLYFYWYRQILGQKVEFLVSFYNNEISEKSEIFDDQFSVERPDGSNFTLKIRSTKLEDSAMYFCASSSHRDSHSNQPQHFGDGTRLSIL.

This clonotype was counted only a few times. CDR3 region: CASSLMGSLYGELFF. The DNA of the CDR3 is TGTGCCAGCAGTTTAATGGGGTCTCTCTACGGGGAGCTGTTTTTT. The chain uses TRBV27 and TRBJ2-2, with D hard to call. Per germline, CDR1 MNHEY and CDR2 SMNVEV (reference sequence). The CDR3 is 15 amino acids. V was cut by 2 bases and J by 7 bases, with 14 bases left in between.

This clonotype was counted a few times. This chain links TRBV12-3 or TRBV12-4 with TRBJ2-2; D not resolved. This CDR3 has 14 residues. V lost 5 bases to trimming and J lost 1 base, with 8 bases between them. The CDR3 here is CASSARMNTGELFF. CDR3 nucleotide sequence: TGTGCCAGCAGTGCCAGAATGAACACCGGGGAGCTGTTTTTT.

This clonotype was picked up a small number of times. The chain combines TRBV11-2 with TRBJ2-3; 7 nucleotides align to TRBD1. The CDR3 is 15 residues long. Trimming took 4 bases from V and 2 from J; bases not matched to a gene: 6. Germline V gene sequence: CDR1 SGHAT, CDR2 FQNNGV. The CDR3 sequence is CASSSKGAATDTQYF. The DNA for the CDR3 is TGTGCCAGCAGCTCGAAGGGGGCTGCCACAGATACGCAGTATTTT.

For this clonotype: This could be a read error, since a much larger clone is one nucleotide away. The rearrangement uses TRBV12-3 or TRBV12-4 and TRBJ2-3; D could derive from TRBD1 or TRBD2 (5 bases each). This CDR3 has 16 amino acids. The CDR3 loop reads CASSPGARLDTDAQYF. CDR3 coding DNA: TGTGCCAGCAGTCCCGGGGCAAGGCTAGACACAGATGCGCAGTATTTT.

V gene TRBV5-6 combines with J gene TRBJ1-4; no firm D call. The CDR3 has 15 amino acids. The germline V gene encodes CDR1 SGHDT and CDR2 YYEEEE. Trimming pared 2 bases from V and 5 bases from J, leaving 13 bases between. The CDR3 bases are TGTGCCAGCAGCTTCGGTTTTGGCTGGAATGAAAAACTGTTTTTT. Its protein product is CASSFGFGWNEKLFF.

The CDR3 is CASNQLGSGANVLTF. DNA of the CDR3: TGTGCCAGCAATCAACTGGGTTCTGGGGCCAACGTCCTGACTTTC. The chain combines TRBV13 with TRBJ2-6; D gene unclear. V dropped 7 bases and J dropped 1 base, with 11 bases sitting between them. CDR3 length: 15 amino acids. Germline V CDR1 and CDR2: PRHDT, FYEKMQ (reference sequence).

The sample holds many counts of this clonotype. The V gene is TRBV27, the J gene TRBJ2-5; D possibly corresponds to TRBD2 (6 bases). With 1 base removed from V and 5 bases from J, the gap between germline ends came to 11 bases. Germline V gives CDR1 MNHEY, CDR2 SMNVEV (reference sequence). CDR3 length: 14 amino acids. CDR3 amino acids: CASSLFGGLETQYF. The CDR3 DNA is TGTGCCAGCAGTTTATTCGGGGGTTTGGAGACCCAGTACTTC.

V is TRBV19 and J is TRBJ2-2; no clear D. Trimming left V 3 bases short and J 4 bases short, with 9 bases between. The CDR3 is made up of 14 amino acids. Looked up from germline, CDR1 is LNHDA and CDR2 is SQIVND (reference sequence). CDR3 in amino acids: CASSMVGITGELFF. The CDR3 nucleotides read TGTGCCAGTAGTATGGTGGGGATCACCGGGGAGCTGTTTTTT.

V gene TRBV7-2 combines with J gene TRBJ2-7, with D perhaps TRBD2 (5 bases). There are 16 residues in the CDR3. Germline V lookup: CDR1 SGHTA, CDR2 FQGNSA. The V and J ends lost 1 base and 1 base respectively, with 14 bases between them. This CDR3 is CASSLEYRPGSYEQYF. The CDR3 nucleotides are TGTGCCAGCAGCTTAGAGTATCGGCCGGGGTCCTACGAGCAGTACTTC.

The chain employs TRBV4-1 and TRBJ1-5; D ambiguous. Trimming cost V 6 bases and J 1 base, with 10 bases left between them. CDR3 length: 14 amino acids. Germline V gives CDR1 MGHRA, CDR2 YSYEKL. CDR3 coding DNA: TGCGCCAGCAGTCCCTGGGAAAGCAATCAGCCCCAGCATTTT. The encoded protein is CASSPWESNQPQHF.

This clonotype was counted only a few times. The V gene is TRBV4-3, the J gene TRBJ2-3; D perhaps matches TRBD2 (6 bases). The CDR3 spans 14 residues. V was trimmed by 2 bases and J by 3 bases, leaving 9 bases between them. Germline V CDR1 and CDR2: LGHNA, YSLEER. In DNA, the CDR3 is TGCGCCAGCAGCCAACGCCGGGGGACAGATACGCAGTATTTT. This gives the protein CASSQRRGTDTQYF.

This clonotype has more than one count but fewer than ten. The genes are TRBV4-2 and TRBJ2-1; D unresolved. V was cut by 3 bases and J by 8 bases, with 8 bases left in between. From germline, CDR1 is LGHNA and CDR2 YNFKEQ. The CDR3 contains 12 residues. CDR3 sequence: CASSHLGDEQFF. DNA for the CDR3: TGTGCCAGCAGCCATCTAGGCGATGAGCAGTTCTTC.

The chain links TRBV7-9 to TRBJ2-7; no clear D. Germline CDR1 SEHNR, CDR2 FQNEAQ (reference sequence). This CDR3 comprises 13 residues. V was cut by 5 bases and J by 8 bases, with 16 bases left in between. The CDR3 sequence: CASSPPRLGKQYF. As DNA, the CDR3 is TGTGCCAGCAGCCCACCGCGGCTCGGCAAGCAGTACTTC.

This clonotype occurred many times. The chain links TRBV4-1 to TRBJ2-3, with D tentatively TRBD2 (6 bases). The CDR3 extends over 14 amino acids. In germline, CDR1 is MGHRA, CDR2 YSYEKL. Trimming took off 8 bases at V and 3 bases at J, with 15 bases between the two ends. CDR3 protein: CASRGTWGTDTQYF. CDR3 coding DNA: TGCGCCAGCCGCGGGACCTGGGGGACAGATACGCAGTATTTT.

This clonotype was detected many times. This chain connects TRBV7-9 to TRBJ1-1, with D maybe TRBD1 (5 bases). Trimming took off 3 bases at V and 10 bases at J, with 12 bases between the two ends. Germline CDR1 SEHNR, CDR2 FQNEAQ (reference sequence). The CDR3 is made up of 12 amino acids. The CDR3, as DNA: TGTGCCAGCAGCTTGAGGGTTAGGGGAGCTTTCTTT. Translation gives CASSLRVRGAFF.

This clonotype has at least ten counts. This sequence joins TRBV24-1 and TRBJ2-3; perhaps TRBD2 as D (6 bases). The CDR3 is 12 residues long. V lost 5 bases, J lost 6 bases, and 8 bases lay in between. Germline CDR1 KGHDR, CDR2 SFDVKD. The CDR3 nucleotides read TGTGCCACCAGTGCGGAGGGGGATACGCAGTATTTT. Translating it yields CATSAEGDTQYF.